The 5 T cell receptor beta chains listed next were all sequenced from one sample in a study of blood T cells in healthy people across ages. A second PCR of about 6 to 11 cycles used a sample-barcoded 5' primer and a J-beta primer mix. One entry per CDR3 protein, called by TCRdb with MiXCR from the 5' RACE reads. The data show some 850,000 distinct CDR3 sequences, roughly 24% seen once. The same specimen was also included in a second study, on T cells of mothers and their children.

Input material: blood. These receptors were taken from a boy younger than 18 in good health.

This clonotype has ten or more counts. The chain combines TRBV27 with TRBJ2-1, with D unresolved. The J call may be mistaken, given a closer DNA end match to TRBJ2-7. Germline assignment: CDR1 MNHEY and CDR2 SMNVEV (reference sequence). The CDR3 has 12 amino acids. The CDR3 coding sequence is TGTGCCAGCAGCAATACCTTTCACGAGCAGTACTTC. This sequence encodes CASSNTFHEQYF.

This clonotype occurred many times. This sequence joins TRBV5-1 and TRBJ1-2; TRBD1 matches 8 bases. J gave up 7 bases and V 2 bases, and 1 base lay outside the gene matches. Germline CDR1 SGHRS, CDR2 YFSETQ. The CDR3 length is 12 residues. The CDR3 protein is CASSLDRGGYTF. The DNA of the CDR3 is TGCGCCAGCAGCTTAGACAGGGGTGGCTACACCTTC.

The chain uses TRBV5-1 and TRBJ2-3; TRBD1 matches 9 bases. The V segment lost 4 bases and the J segment 6 bases; nucleotides outside the gene matches: 12. This CDR3 is 16 amino acids long. The germline V gene encodes CDR1 SGHRS and CDR2 YFSETQ. CDR3: CASSPGQGGVLDTQYF. The DNA of the CDR3 is TGCGCCAGCAGCCCGGGACAGGGAGGGGTGTTGGATACGCAGTATTTT.

CDR3 nucleotides: TGTGCCAGCAGTTTAACCGGGACAGGGAAAGGTTCCAATCAGCCCCAGCATTTT. It specifies CASSLTGTGKGSNQPQHF. The V gene is TRBV28, the J gene TRBJ1-5; 9 bases are shared with TRBD1. The CDR3 consists of 18 residues. Per the germline V gene, CDR1 is MDHEN and CDR2 is SYDVKM. After removal of 2 bases from V and 3 bases from J, the junction contained 11 bases not matched to a gene.

In this sample, this clonotype turned up a few times. This chain uses TRBV12-3 or TRBV12-4 with TRBJ2-5; either TRBD1 or TRBD2 may fit D (5 bases each). V lost 5 bases and J 4 bases, leaving 17 bases between the germline ends. This CDR3 has 15 amino acids. CDR3 sequence reads: CASSPRGRLGETQYF. CDR3 DNA: TGTGCCAGCAGTCCCCGGGGCCGCTTAGGAGAGACCCAGTACTTC.